These T cell receptor beta chains were read from a single sample in a study of OX40 agonist ivuxolimab in advanced cancers. The method was immunoSEQ multiplex PCR; TCRdb's version includes in-frame clones alone and lacks a portion of them. This sample carries 45,000 to 55,000 clones, around 94% of them seen once, and the ten largest clones take 12%. The sample was CD4+ or CD8+ T cells sorted from blood, taken in a trial of the OX40 agonist ivuxolimab. Source of these receptors: an adult with an advanced solid tumor such as melanoma, head and neck, liver or kidney cancer. The CDR3 runs from the conserved cysteine through the conserved F or W. The order of the fields is D gene, V gene, CDR3 protein. A D gene is named only where the DNA matches it firmly.

- TRBV6-5 CASSDHPAQPQHF
TRBD1 TRBV27 CASSWDRGKELFF
- TRBV4-2 CASSQDKGRWDTEAFF
TRBD2 TRBV27 CASRDSGRPGETQYF
TRBD2 TRBV6-1 CASGASGSLFPDTQYF
TRBD1 TRBV28 CASSQKGGYNEKLFF
TRBD2 TRBV7-3 CASSLRSGSNNEQFF
- TRBV6-5 CASSYELFTGELFF
TRBD2 TRBV12-5 CASVSRVAGGGYNEQFF
- TRBV28 CASSPDRLRGEQFF
TRBD2 TRBV25-1 CASSSAGVDNEQFF
- TRBV27 CASSVYGEIGNTIYF
TRBD2 TRBV11-1 CASSLLVAGGGSYNEQFF
TRBD1 TRBV4-1 CASSHIGTGYEQYF
- TRBV11-3 CASSGGRDTSSYEQYF
- TRBV4-2 CASSQGTGEQYF
- TRBV11-2 CASSFHGSTYEQYF
- TRBV27 CASSLGVDYEAFF
- TRBV18 CASSPTGMNEQYF
- TRBV27 CASSLYPPTRFPTDTQYF
- TRBV7-9 CASSFQVYEQYF
- TRBV15 CATSREVQSSYEQYF
- TRBV4-2 CASSQVRGLGSYNEQFF
TRBD1 TRBV27 CASSFGTGVYEQYF
- TRBV5-5 CASSYDIQETQYF
- TRBV16 CASSHPGTDNTGELFF
- TRBV19 CASAHGSSYEQYF
TRBD1 TRBV7-8 CASSLEAGGNEQFF
- TRBV7-9 CASSLGSYNEQFF
- TRBV28 CASRASVGYNEQFF
TRBD1 TRBV10-3 CAISGATQGLTSTDTQYF
- TRBV30 CAWNRRTASNYGYTF
- TRBV11-2 CASSLDTVEQFF
- TRBV6-5 CASTIGGGELFF
TRBD2 TRBV6-4 CASSDGTSGTDTQYF
- TRBV7-9 CASSAETLKGLYEQYF
TRBD2 TRBV6-5 CASSYGAGNYNEQFF
TRBD1 TRBV19 CASSPGQGLNEQFF
- TRBV19 CASRTEYSNQPQHF
TRBD1 TRBV28 CASSFTGGPHGELFF
- TRBV2 CASSDGSRNQPQHF
- TRBV28 CASSFVETQYF
TRBD1 TRBV29-1 CSVEPGQGGKETQYF
- TRBV6-6 CASSYRDTYEQYF
TRBD1 TRBV4-1 CASSRTQGAYYEQYF
- TRBV27 CASSSEAHSYEQYF
- TRBV29-1 CSVEGGGKETQYF
- TRBV14 CASSPLILAKNIQYF
TRBD1 TRBV13 CASRPGTGHTDTQYF